Below are 14 T cell receptor beta chains sequenced from a single sample in a study of shared T cell receptors in the human thymus. Assay used: immunoSEQ multiplex PCR; TCRdb lists only in-frame clones, some missing. The table records about 710,000 clones, 87% of them present only once. The same data also contributed to another study, on human thymus T cells.

The sample comprised thymocytes. The receptors were gathered from a boy under two years old with a congenital heart defect.

This clone was seen more than once but under ten times. V and J are TRBV5-6 and TRBJ2-5, with TRBD2 as a possible D gene (5 bases). The germline V gene has CDR1 SGHDT and CDR2 YYEEEE. The CDR3 loop spans 18 amino acids. V lost 4 bases and J lost 1, with 23 bases in between. The CDR3 DNA is TGTGCCAGCAGCCCCCCTTCCCACACGGCGGGCGCCCAAGAGACCCAGTACTTC. Translation: CASSPPSHTAGAQETQYF.

This chain uses TRBV4-3 with TRBJ1-2, with D possibly TRBD1 on 5 matching bases. Looked up from germline, CDR1 is LGHNA and CDR2 is YSLEER. The CDR3 loop spans 16 amino acids. Between the trimmed V and J ends, which lost 4 bases and 4 bases, there was a span of 19 bases. CDR3 region: CASSPRLRGSVYGYTF. The CDR3 DNA reads TGCGCCAGCAGCCCTCGCTTAAGGGGTTCGGTCTATGGCTACACCTTC.

This clone was picked up one time. The chain employs TRBV7-2 and TRBJ2-4; a weak D match, TRBD2 (5 bases). CDR1 is SGHTA and CDR2 is FQGNSA in the germline V gene. V lost 1 base and J 1 base, leaving 11 bases between the germline ends. The CDR3 loop spans 16 amino acids. CDR3 loop: CASSLERNYAKNIQYF. CDR3 nucleotide sequence: TGTGCCAGCAGCTTAGAGCGGAACTATGCCAAAAACATTCAGTACTTC.

The rearrangement links TRBV28 to TRBJ1-1; possible D gene TRBD1, 6 bases. The V end was cut by 1 base, the J end by 11 bases, with 14 bases between. The CDR3 consists of 13 residues. From germline, CDR1 is MDHEN and CDR2 SYDVKM. Written as DNA, the CDR3 is TGTGCCAGCAGTTTATTGACGGGGAGGGGGGCTTTCTTT. Its translation is CASSLLTGRGAFF. The variable domain in full, completed from reference TRBV28 and TRBJ1-1, reads DVKVTQSSRYLVKRTGEKVFLECVQDMDHENMFWYRQDPGLGLRLIYFSYDVKMKEKGDIPEGYSVSREKKERFSLILESASTNQTSMYLCASSLLTGRGAFFGQGTRLTVV.

This clone has only one observation. This rearrangement joins TRBV7-9 to TRBJ1-6; D is unclear. The CDR3 is 12 amino acids. The germline V gene has CDR1 SEHNR and CDR2 FQNEAQ (reference sequence). V was trimmed by 3 bases and J by 10 bases, leaving 7 bases between them. The CDR3 spells CASSFSESPLHF. For the CDR3, the DNA is TGTGCCAGCAGCTTCTCCGAGTCACCCCTCCACTTT.

CDR3 in amino acids: CASRWDSREKLFF. For the CDR3, the DNA is TGTGCCAGCAGGTGGGACAGCAGGGAAAAACTGTTTTTT. The rearrangement joins TRBV28 to TRBJ1-4; TRBD1 aligns across 7 bases. V dropped 6 bases and J dropped 8; count of bases not matched to a gene: 6. The CDR3 is made up of 13 amino acids. The germline V gene encodes CDR1 MDHEN and CDR2 SYDVKM.

The chain employs TRBV7-6 and TRBJ2-3; 13 nucleotides line up with TRBD2. Per the germline V gene, CDR1 is SGHVS and CDR2 is FNYEAQ. This CDR3 has 16 residues. Trimming took 5 bases from V and 4 from J; bases not matched to a gene: 6. The CDR3 spells CASSPRTSGSADTQYF. The CDR3 bases are TGTGCCAGCAGCCCTCGGACTAGCGGGAGTGCAGATACGCAGTATTTT.

This rearrangement joins TRBV29-1 to TRBJ2-3; the D gene is possibly TRBD1 (6 bases). In germline, CDR1 is SQVTM, CDR2 ANQGSEA. V was shortened by 6 bases and J by 6 bases, with 16 bases between the two germline ends. CDR3 length: 13 residues. The CDR3 is CSVPDSSKDTQYF. CDR3 DNA: TGCAGCGTCCCGGACAGCTCCAAGGATACGCAGTATTTT.

The chain is built from TRBV20-1 and TRBJ2-1; D is perhaps TRBD2 (6 bases). The CDR3 contains 9 residues. Per the germline V gene, CDR1 is DFQATT and CDR2 is SNEGSKA (reference sequence). Trimming took 3 bases from V and 12 from J, leaving 6 bases between them. The CDR3 DNA reads as TGCAGTGCTAGGGGGGGGCAGTTCTTC. Amino acids: CSARGGQFF.

This clone is a singleton in its sample. V usage is TRBV6-6 and J usage is TRBJ2-7, with 9 nucleotides matching TRBD2. V trimming: 8 bases; J trimming: 1 base; junction bases outside the gene matches: 9. In germline, CDR1 is MNHNY, CDR2 SVGAGI (reference sequence). This CDR3 is 15 amino acids long. The CDR3 loop reads CASQTRTSGSYEQYF. The CDR3 DNA sequence: TGTGCCAGCCAAACGAGAACTAGCGGGTCCTACGAGCAGTACTTC.

The rearrangement links TRBV7-9 to TRBJ2-4, with a possible D match to TRBD1 (6 bases). The CDR3 consists of 16 residues. The V end lost 5 bases, the J end lost 0 bases, and 14 bases lay between the germline ends. The germline gives CDR1 SEHNR, CDR2 FQNEAQ (reference sequence). CDR3 sequence: CASSPHRDLAKNIQYF. The CDR3 DNA reads as TGTGCCAGCAGCCCCCACAGGGACCTAGCCAAAAACATTCAGTACTTC.

This chain joins TRBV6-5 and TRBJ1-1, with D hard to call. The V gene's germline CDR1 is MNHEY and CDR2 SVGAGI. This CDR3 spans 14 amino acids. Deletions cut 1 base from V and 10 bases from J, with 16 bases between. The DNA for the CDR3 is TGTGCCAGCAGTTACTGGGTCACTATGGAGGGAGCTTTCTTT. Translating it yields CASSYWVTMEGAFF.

This clone came up once. This sequence joins TRBV28 and TRBJ1-5; a weak D match, TRBD1 (6 bases). Trimming took off 5 bases at V and 0 bases at J, with 17 bases between the two ends. Germline V gene lookup returns CDR1 MDHEN and CDR2 SYDVKM. The CDR3 loop spans 17 amino acids. CDR3 DNA: TGTGCCAGCAGTCCGACCGGACAGCCCTATAGCAATCAGCCCCAGCATTTT. Residues: CASSPTGQPYSNQPQHF.

This clone was detected a few times. The rearrangement uses TRBV30 and TRBJ2-2; 8 nucleotides agree with TRBD1. CDR1 is GTSNPN and CDR2 is SVGIG in the germline V gene (reference sequence). V lost 0 bases and J lost 3; bases outside the gene matches: 0. The CDR3 has 14 amino acids. The CDR3 DNA is TGTGCCTGGAGTGTACAGGGGGACACCGGGGAGCTGTTTTTT. Amino acid sequence: CAWSVQGDTGELFF.